This T cell receptor beta chain was identified during a study of blood T cell repertoires in COVID-19. Turning to the study itself: Sites across the United States, Italy and Spain contributed samples from acute and convalescent COVID-19. From T cells, B-cell-depleted T cells, or PBMCs came the material, which was cDNA or gDNA.

V lost 3 bases to trimming and J lost 0 bases, with 11 bases between them. The germline gives CDR1 LNHDA, CDR2 SQIVND (reference sequence). This CDR3 comprises 16 residues. Methods used by the authors: Reference gene primer amplification gave estimated nucleated cell counts. The table came from immunoSEQ multiplex PCR; TCRdb's copy has only in-frame clones and leaves some out. From that table come the V and J calls and clone size; the DNA was used to work out D and trimming. The table shows fewer than 110,000 clones, with more than 85% occurring only once. In its sample, this clone was seen once. This receptor was identified in a human donor in a cohort sampled during active COVID-19. This sequence joins TRBV19 and TRBJ2-2; tentative D call: TRBD1 (6 bases). Material: peripheral blood. In nucleotides, the CDR3 is TGTGCCAGTAGTATGCAGGGGAAGACGAACACCGGGGAGCTGTTTTTT. This sequence encodes CASSMQGKTNTGELFF.